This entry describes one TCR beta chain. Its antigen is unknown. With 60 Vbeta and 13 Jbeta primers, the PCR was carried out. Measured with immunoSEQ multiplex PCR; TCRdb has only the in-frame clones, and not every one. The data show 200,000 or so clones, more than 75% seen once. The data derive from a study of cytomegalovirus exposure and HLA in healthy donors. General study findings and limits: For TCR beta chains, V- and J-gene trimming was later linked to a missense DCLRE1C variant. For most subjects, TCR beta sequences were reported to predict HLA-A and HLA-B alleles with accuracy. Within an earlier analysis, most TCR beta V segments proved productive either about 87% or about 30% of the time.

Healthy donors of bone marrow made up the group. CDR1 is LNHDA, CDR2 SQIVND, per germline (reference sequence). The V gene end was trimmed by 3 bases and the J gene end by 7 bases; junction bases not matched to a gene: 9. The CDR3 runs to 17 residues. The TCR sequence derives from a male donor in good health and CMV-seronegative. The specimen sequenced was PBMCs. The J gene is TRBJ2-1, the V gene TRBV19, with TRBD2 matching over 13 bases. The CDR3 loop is CASSIPKGLAGRNEQFF. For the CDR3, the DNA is TGTGCCAGTAGTATCCCGAAGGGACTAGCGGGGAGGAATGAGCAGTTCTTC.